Presented here are 10 T cell receptor beta chains from one specimen sequenced in a study of T-cell memory formation after mild COVID-19. TCRdb reanalysed the 5' RACE reads using MiXCR and keeps one entry per CDR3 protein. The sample consists of under 250,000 distinct CDR3 sequences, 8% to 10% of them appearing once. Sequencing was carried out using PBMCs or a T cell subset sorted from them (not recorded which). These receptors were obtained from a man aged 18 to 29 who had mild COVID-19 (a few samples of this study predate the infection). Cell type and time point are not known.

This clonotype has only a few counts. The CDR3 loop is CASSSRHPWGGMNTGELFF. The CDR3 DNA follows: TGTGCCAGCAGCTCCCGGCACCCCTGGGGCGGAATGAACACCGGGGAGCTGTTTTTT. The chain combines TRBV7-9 with TRBJ2-2; D is possibly TRBD1 (5 bases). Germline-derived CDR1 and CDR2 are SEHNR and FQNEAQ (reference sequence). This CDR3 is built from 19 residues. V shed 4 bases and J shed 1 base, with 22 bases lying between them.

The V gene is TRBV6-5, the J gene TRBJ1-2, with TRBD1 matching 10 bases. In germline, CDR1 is MNHEY, CDR2 SVGAGI. V lost 2 bases to trimming and J lost 2 bases; unmatched junction nucleotides: 5. The CDR3 totals 16 residues. The CDR3 loop reads CASSYVPGQGNYGYTF. CDR3 sequence (DNA): TGTGCCAGCAGTTACGTACCGGGACAGGGGAACTATGGCTACACCTTC.

This clonotype was counted a few times. The CDR3 DNA reads TGTGCCATCAGGCCGGGACTAGCGGGGGCCGGGGATACGCAGTATTTT. Amino acid sequence: CAIRPGLAGAGDTQYF. The rearrangement joins TRBV10-3 to TRBJ2-3; 14 nucleotides line up with TRBD2. V was pared by 6 bases and J by 6 bases, with 8 bases of the junction left unmatched. The germline V gene encodes CDR1 ENHRY and CDR2 SYGVKD. The length of the CDR3 is 16 residues.

This clonotype was found a few times. The rearrangement joins TRBV3-1 to TRBJ1-2; D is unresolved. The germline V gene encodes CDR1 LGHDT and CDR2 YNNKEL (reference sequence). The CDR3 spans 16 residues. V lost 1 base to trimming and J lost 0 bases, with 12 bases between them. The CDR3 DNA follows: TGTGCCAGCAGCCAAGTTCCTGGCCGATCTAACTATGGCTACACCTTC. Its translation is CASSQVPGRSNYGYTF. The full variable domain, with the rest looked up from reference TRBV3-1 and TRBJ1-2, is DTAVSQTPKYLVTQMGNDKSIKCEQNLGHDTMYWYKQDSKKFLKIMFSYNNKELIINETVPNRFSPKSPDKAHLNLHINSLELGDSAVYFCASSQVPGRSNYGYTFGSGTRLTVV.

The table lists this clonotype with a few counts. The chain recombines TRBV12-3 or TRBV12-4 with TRBJ2-5; 10 bases map to TRBD2. This CDR3 contains 16 residues. V shed 6 bases and J 1 base; nucleotides not matched to a gene: 8. CDR3 nucleotides: TGTGCCAGCAGAAAGCGGGGGGGAGAACTCCAAGAGACCCAGTACTTC. This translates into CASRKRGGELQETQYF.

For this clonotype: An end of the junction differs from the germline gene, which may be a read error. The chain has TRBV20-1 and TRBJ1-4; D call uncertain. CDR1 is DFQATT, CDR2 SNEGSKA, per germline (reference sequence). The CDR3 is 13 amino acids. CDR3 nucleotides: TGCAGTGCTAGTGGGTTGGCTAATGAAAAAATGTTTTTT. Residues: CSASGLANEKMFF.

The chain joins TRBV5-6 to TRBJ2-5, with TRBD2 matching 14 bases. Germline assignment: CDR1 SGHDT and CDR2 YYEEEE. V lost 4 bases and J lost 5; bases outside the gene matches: 7. The CDR3 is 16 residues long. The CDR3 DNA sequence: TGTGCCAGCAGCACCCGACTAGCGGGGGGGCGGGAGACCCAGTACTTC. As protein: CASSTRLAGGRETQYF. The whole variable domain, filled in from reference TRBV5-6 and TRBJ2-5, reads DAGVTQSPTHLIKTRGQQVTLRCSPKSGHDTVSWYQQALGQGPQFIFQYYEEEERQRGNFPDRFSGHQFPNYSSELNVNALLLGDSALYLCASSTRLAGGRETQYFGPGTRLLVL.

The rearrangement uses TRBV4-1 and TRBJ2-7, with D hard to call. V was cut by 0 bases and J by 1 base, with 10 bases left in between. The CDR3 spans 15 residues. Per the germline V gene, CDR1 is MGHRA and CDR2 is YSYEKL. The CDR3 DNA sequence: TGCGCCAGCAGCCAAGACTTTCTGAAGTCCTACGAGCAGTACTTC. It specifies CASSQDFLKSYEQYF.

The chain carries TRBV6-2 or TRBV6-3 and TRBJ2-7; tentative D call: TRBD2 (5 bases). The V gene lost 10 bases and the J gene lost 5 bases, with 15 bases spanning the gap. Germline CDR1 is MNHEY and CDR2 is SVGEGT. The CDR3 is made up of 12 amino acids. In DNA form, the CDR3 reads TGTGCCACGGGATCCAATAGAAACGAGCAGTACTTC. The encoded protein is CATGSNRNEQYF.

The V gene is TRBV5-4, the J gene TRBJ1-4; 7 bases are a match to TRBD1. Germline CDR1 is SGHNT and CDR2 is YYREEE (reference sequence). With 2 bases clipped from V and 8 bases from J, the junction kept 6 bases outside the gene matches. The CDR3 consists of 14 residues. The CDR3 is CASSFFRDSEKLFF. As DNA, the CDR3 is TGTGCCAGCAGCTTTTTCCGGGACAGCGAAAAACTGTTTTTT. Together with reference TRBV5-4 and TRBJ1-4, the CDR3 gives the full variable domain: ETGVTQSPTHLIKTRGQQVTLRCSSQSGHNTVSWYQQALGQGPQFIFQYYREEENGRGNFPPRFSGLQFPNYSSELNVNALELDDSALYLCASSFFRDSEKLFFGSGTQLSVL.